This T cell receptor beta chain was found in a study of early stage breast cancer tumors. Study as a whole: Twelve of the 16 invasive tumors were ER+, PR+ and HER2-.

Trimming took off 7 bases at V and 5 bases at J, with 14 bases between the two ends. CDR1 and CDR2 from the germline V gene are MNHNS and SASEGT. This CDR3 region has 13 residues. Study results and caveats: Commonly generated sequences made up most enriched TCRB sequences shared between patients.

Clones were sequenced by immunoSEQ multiplex PCR, and TCRdb holds only the in-frame ones, with some missing. Among 50,000 to 65,000 clones listed, about 74% were seen once. This clone was observed once. What it recognizes is unknown. The source material was blood. This receptor was obtained from a person under 45 with breast cancer. V and J are TRBV6-1 and TRBJ2-5; D is ambiguous. The CDR3 loop is CASTSSGQETQYF. For the CDR3, the DNA is TGTGCCAGCACGTCATCTGGGCAGGAGACCCAGTACTTC.